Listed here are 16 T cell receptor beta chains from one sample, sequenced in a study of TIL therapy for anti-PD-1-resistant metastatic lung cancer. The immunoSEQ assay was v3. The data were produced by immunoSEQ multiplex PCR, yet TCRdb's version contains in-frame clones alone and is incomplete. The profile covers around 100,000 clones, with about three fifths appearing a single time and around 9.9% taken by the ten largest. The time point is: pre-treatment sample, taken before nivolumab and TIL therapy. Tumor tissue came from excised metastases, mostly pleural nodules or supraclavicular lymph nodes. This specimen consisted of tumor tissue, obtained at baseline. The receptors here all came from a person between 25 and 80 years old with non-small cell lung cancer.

DNA of the CDR3: TGTGCCAGTAGTTCCGGGGTTGCCTACGAGCAGTACTTC. Its translation: CASSSGVAYEQYF. This rearrangement joins TRBV19 to TRBJ2-7; tentative D call: TRBD2 (5 bases). The V gene lost 5 bases and the J gene lost 2 bases, with 10 bases spanning the gap. This CDR3 is built from 13 residues. The germline CDR1 and CDR2 sequences are LNHDA and SQIVND (reference sequence). Based on the CDR3 plus reference TRBV19 and TRBJ2-7, the full variable domain is DGGITQSPKYLFRKEGQNVTLSCEQNLNHDAMYWYRQDPGQGLRLIYYSQIVNDFQKGDIAEGYSVSREKKESFPLTVTSAQKNPTAFYLCASSSGVAYEQYFGPGTRLTVT.

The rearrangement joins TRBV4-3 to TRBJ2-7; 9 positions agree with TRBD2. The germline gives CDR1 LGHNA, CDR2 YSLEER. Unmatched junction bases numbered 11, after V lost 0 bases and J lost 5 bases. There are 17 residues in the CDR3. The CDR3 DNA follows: TGCGCCAGCAGCCAAGATCGGCTAGCGGGGATACCTGACGAGCAGTACTTC. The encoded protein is CASSQDRLAGIPDEQYF.

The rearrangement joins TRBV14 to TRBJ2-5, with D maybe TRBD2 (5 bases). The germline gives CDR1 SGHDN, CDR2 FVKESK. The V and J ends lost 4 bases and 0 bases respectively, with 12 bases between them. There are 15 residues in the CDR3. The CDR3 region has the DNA TGTGCCAGCAGCCCGGGAATATTACACCAAGAGACCCAGTACTTC. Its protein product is CASSPGILHQETQYF.

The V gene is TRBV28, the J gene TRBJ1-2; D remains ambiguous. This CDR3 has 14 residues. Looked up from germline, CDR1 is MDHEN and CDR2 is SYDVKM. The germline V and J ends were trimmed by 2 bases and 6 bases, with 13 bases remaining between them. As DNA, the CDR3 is TGTGCCAGCAGTTTAATGGTCCAAGGTAATGGCTACACCTTC. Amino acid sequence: CASSLMVQGNGYTF.

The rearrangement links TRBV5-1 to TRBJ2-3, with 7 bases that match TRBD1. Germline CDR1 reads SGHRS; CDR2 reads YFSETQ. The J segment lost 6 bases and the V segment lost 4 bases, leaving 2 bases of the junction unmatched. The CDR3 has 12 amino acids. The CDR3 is CASSLQGDTQYF. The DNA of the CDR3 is TGCGCCAGCAGCCTACAGGGGGATACGCAGTATTTT.

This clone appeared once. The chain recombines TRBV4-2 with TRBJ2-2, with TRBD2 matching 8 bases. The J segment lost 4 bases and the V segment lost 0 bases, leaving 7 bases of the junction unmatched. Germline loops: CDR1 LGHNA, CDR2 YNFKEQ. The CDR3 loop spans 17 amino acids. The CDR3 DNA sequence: TGTGCCAGCAGCCAAGATTCACCCGGGGGGGTCACCGGGGAGCTGTTTTTT. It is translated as CASSQDSPGGVTGELFF.

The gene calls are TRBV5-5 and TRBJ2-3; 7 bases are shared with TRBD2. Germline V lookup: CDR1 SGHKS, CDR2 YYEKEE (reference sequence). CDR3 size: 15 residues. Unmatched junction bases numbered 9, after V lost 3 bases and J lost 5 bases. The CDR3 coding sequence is TGTGCCAGCAGCTGGCAACCCCGGACTAGAGATACGCAGTATTTT. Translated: CASSWQPRTRDTQYF.

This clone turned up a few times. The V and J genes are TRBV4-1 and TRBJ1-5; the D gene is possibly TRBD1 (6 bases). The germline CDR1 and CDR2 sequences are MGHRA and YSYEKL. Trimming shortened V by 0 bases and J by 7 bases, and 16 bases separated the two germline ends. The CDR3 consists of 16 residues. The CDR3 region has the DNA TGCGCCAGCAGCCAAGATTGGAACAGGGTAAACCAGCCCCAGCATTTT. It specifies CASSQDWNRVNQPQHF.

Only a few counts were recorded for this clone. DNA for the CDR3: TGTGCCAGCAGCTTAGCTGGGATGCCCTACGAGCAGTACTTC. Encoded protein: CASSLAGMPYEQYF. The chain recombines TRBV11-2 with TRBJ2-7; D not certain. Trimming left V 1 base short and J 2 bases short, with 9 bases between. Germline CDR1 is SGHAT and CDR2 is FQNNGV. This CDR3 contains 14 residues. Full variable domain (remainder filled in from reference TRBV11-2 and TRBJ2-7): EAGVAQSPRYKIIEKRQSVAFWCNPISGHATLYWYQQILGQGPKLLIQFQNNGVVDDSQLPKDRFSAERLKGVDSTLKIQPAKLEDSAVYLCASSLAGMPYEQYFGPGTRLTVT.

DNA of the CDR3: TGTGCCAGCAGTGTGGGGTTGTTGTACGAGCAGTACTTC. This codes for CASSVGLLYEQYF. The rearrangement links TRBV27 to TRBJ2-7; no clear D gene. V lost 5 bases and J 4 bases, leaving 12 bases between the germline ends. Germline-derived CDR1 and CDR2 are MNHEY and SMNVEV (reference sequence). The CDR3 has 13 residues.

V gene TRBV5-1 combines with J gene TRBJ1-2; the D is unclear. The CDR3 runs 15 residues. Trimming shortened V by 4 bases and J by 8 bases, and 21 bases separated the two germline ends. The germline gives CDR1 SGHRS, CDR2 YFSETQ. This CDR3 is CASSPGGGSIRGYTF. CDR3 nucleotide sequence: TGCGCCAGCAGCCCTGGTGGCGGTTCGATCCGCGGCTACACCTTC.

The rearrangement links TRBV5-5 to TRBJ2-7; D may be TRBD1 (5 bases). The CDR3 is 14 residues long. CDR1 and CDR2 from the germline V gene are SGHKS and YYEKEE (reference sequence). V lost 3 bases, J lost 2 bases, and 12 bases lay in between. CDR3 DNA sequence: TGTGCCAGCAGCTGGGGCACGGCCGCCTACGAGCAGTACTTC. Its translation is CASSWGTAAYEQYF.

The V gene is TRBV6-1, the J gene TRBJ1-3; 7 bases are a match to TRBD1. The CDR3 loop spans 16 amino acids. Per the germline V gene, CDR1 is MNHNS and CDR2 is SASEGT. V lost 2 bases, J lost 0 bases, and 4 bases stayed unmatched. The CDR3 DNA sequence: TGTGCCAGCAGTGAACCCTACAGGGGCTCTGGAAACACCATATATTTT. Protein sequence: CASSEPYRGSGNTIYF.

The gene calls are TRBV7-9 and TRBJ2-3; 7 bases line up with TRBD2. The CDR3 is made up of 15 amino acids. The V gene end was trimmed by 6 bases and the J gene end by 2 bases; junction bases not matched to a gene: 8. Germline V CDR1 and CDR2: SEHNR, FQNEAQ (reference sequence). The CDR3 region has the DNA TGTGCCAGCAGTTCTAGGGCGGGGGACACAGATACGCAGTATTTT. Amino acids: CASSSRAGDTDTQYF. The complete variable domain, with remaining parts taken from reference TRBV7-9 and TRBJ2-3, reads DTGVSQNPRHKITKRGQNVTFRCDPISEHNRLYWYRQTLGQGPEFLTYFQNEAQLEKSRLLSDRFSAERPKGSFSTLEIQRTEQGDSAMYLCASSSRAGDTDTQYFGPGTRLTVL.

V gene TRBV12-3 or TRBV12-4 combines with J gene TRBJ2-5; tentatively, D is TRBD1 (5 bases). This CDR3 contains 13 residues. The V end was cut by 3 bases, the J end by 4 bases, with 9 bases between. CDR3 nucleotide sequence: TGTGCCAGCAGTTTTCGGCAGGGAGAGACCCAGTACTTC. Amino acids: CASSFRQGETQYF.

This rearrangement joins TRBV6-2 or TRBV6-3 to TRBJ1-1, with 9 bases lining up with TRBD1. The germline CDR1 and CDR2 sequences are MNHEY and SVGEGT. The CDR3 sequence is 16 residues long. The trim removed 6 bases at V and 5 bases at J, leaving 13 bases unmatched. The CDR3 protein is CASSSKQGAGGTEAFF. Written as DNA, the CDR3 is TGTGCCAGCAGCTCTAAACAGGGGGCTGGAGGGACTGAAGCTTTCTTT.